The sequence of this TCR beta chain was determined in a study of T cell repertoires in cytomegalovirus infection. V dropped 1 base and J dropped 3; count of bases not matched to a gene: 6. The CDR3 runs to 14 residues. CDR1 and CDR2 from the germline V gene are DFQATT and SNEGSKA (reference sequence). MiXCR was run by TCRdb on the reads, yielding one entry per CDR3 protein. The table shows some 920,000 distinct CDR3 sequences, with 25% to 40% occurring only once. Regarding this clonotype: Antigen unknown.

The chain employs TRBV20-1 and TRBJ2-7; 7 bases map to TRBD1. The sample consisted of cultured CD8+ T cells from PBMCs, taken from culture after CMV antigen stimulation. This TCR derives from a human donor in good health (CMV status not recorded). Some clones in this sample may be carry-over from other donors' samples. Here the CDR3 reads CSARGHRDSYEQYF. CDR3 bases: TGCAGTGCTAGAGGTCACCGGGACAGCTACGAGCAGTACTTC.